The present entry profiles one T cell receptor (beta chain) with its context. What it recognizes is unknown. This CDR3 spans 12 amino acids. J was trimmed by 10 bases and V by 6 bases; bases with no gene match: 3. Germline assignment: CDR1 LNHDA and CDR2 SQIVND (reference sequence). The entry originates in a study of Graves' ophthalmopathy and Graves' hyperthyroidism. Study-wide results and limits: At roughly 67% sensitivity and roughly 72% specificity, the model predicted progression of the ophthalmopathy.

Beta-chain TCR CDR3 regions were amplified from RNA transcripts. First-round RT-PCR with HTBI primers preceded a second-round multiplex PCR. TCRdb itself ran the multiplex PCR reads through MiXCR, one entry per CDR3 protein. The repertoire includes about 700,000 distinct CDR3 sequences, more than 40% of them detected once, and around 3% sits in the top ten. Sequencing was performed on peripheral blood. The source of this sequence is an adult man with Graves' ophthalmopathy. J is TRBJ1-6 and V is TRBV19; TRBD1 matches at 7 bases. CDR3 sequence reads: CASRTGSSPLHF. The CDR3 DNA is TGTGCCAGTAGGACAGGGTCCTCACCCCTCCACTTT.